This entry is about one T cell receptor beta chain. The antigen is undetermined. Generated by immunoSEQ multiplex PCR, the TCRdb table keeps only in-frame clones and is missing some. The sample includes some 64,000 clones, roughly 90% seen only once; the top ten take 9.5% to 15%. This sample was included in a study of lymphopenia after photon versus proton radiotherapy. General study findings and limits: Relative stability marked proton patients; photon patients lost diversity and naive cells. Post-nadir TCR diversity decline inversely tracked overall survival among those who died. Post-nadir diversity loss with photons came from oligoclonal expansion, particularly CD8+ Temra cells. Authors raise, but do not show, better survival with proton therapy.

This CDR3 is built from 16 residues. The V end lost 3 bases, the J end lost 0 bases, and 16 bases lay between the germline ends. CDR1 and CDR2 from the germline V gene are SQVTM and ANQGSEA. The clonotype was recovered from a man aged 80 or over with esophageal cancer. Source: peripheral blood, taken from a patient treated with proton-based radiotherapy. This chain joins TRBV29-1 and TRBJ2-3; no clear D gene. The CDR3 DNA is TGCAGCGTTGAGACGTACCGTCCAGGTAGCACAGATACGCAGTATTTT. Protein sequence: CSVETYRPGSTDTQYF.